This T cell receptor (beta chain) was identified during a study of blood T cells in healthy people across ages. Germline CDR1 and CDR2: SEHNR and FQNEAQ (reference sequence). The CDR3 is made up of 14 amino acids. Between the trimmed V and J ends, which lost 5 bases and 5 bases, there was a span of 16 bases. Findings and caveats of the study: Compared with aged donors, long-lived donors showed fewer expanded clones, suggesting selection.

A J-beta primer mix and a sample-barcoded 5' primer were used in a second PCR of about 7 to 11 cycles. TCRdb reprocessed the 5' RACE reads with MiXCR, giving one entry per CDR3 protein. Of about 1,800,000 distinct CDR3 sequences in the sample, 28% are singletons; the top ten hold 6.5% to 8.5%. This clonotype was seen ten or more times. The target antigen is unknown. The clonotype was recovered from a woman aged 30 to 39 in good health. Sequenced: blood. This chain uses TRBV7-9 with TRBJ2-7, with a weak D call TRBD2 (5 bases). The CDR3 sequence: CASSDPSVGDEQYF. The CDR3 DNA follows: TGTGCCAGCAGCGATCCGTCCGTCGGGGACGAGCAGTACTTC.